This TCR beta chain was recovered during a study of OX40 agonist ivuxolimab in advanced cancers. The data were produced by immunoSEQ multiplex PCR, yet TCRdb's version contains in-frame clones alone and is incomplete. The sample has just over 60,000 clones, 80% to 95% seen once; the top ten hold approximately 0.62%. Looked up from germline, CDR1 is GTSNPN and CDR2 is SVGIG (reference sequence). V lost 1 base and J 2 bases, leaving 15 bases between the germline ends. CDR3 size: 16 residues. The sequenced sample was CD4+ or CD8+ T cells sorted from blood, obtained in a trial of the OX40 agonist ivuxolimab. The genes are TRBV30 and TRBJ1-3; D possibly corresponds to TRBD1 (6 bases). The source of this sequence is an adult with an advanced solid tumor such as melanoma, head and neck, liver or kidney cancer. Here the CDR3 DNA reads TGTGCCTGGAGTGGGGGGGGCAGGGGAACTGGAAACACCATATATTTT. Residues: CAWSGGGRGTGNTIYF.